Below, one TCR beta chain is given with its context. Its antigen is not identified. These data are taken from a study of T cell responses to AZD1222 COVID-19 vaccine. The table came from immunoSEQ multiplex PCR; TCRdb's copy has only in-frame clones and leaves some out. There are about 120,000 clones in the sample; 80% to 95% occur only once, and more than 13% lies in the top ten. The study, taken as a whole, reports: Per reports, nearly half of all spike-specific TCRs target regions that are unmutated in variants. Only a handful of people who got AZD1222 tested seropositive at baseline. Donors skewed white British and female; clonal diversity was possibly underestimated. After two AZD1222 doses, spike-specific TCR breadth and depth rose versus day 0.

CDR1 and CDR2 (germline): MNHEY, SVGAGI. The V end lost 5 bases, the J end lost 0 bases, and 11 bases lay between the germline ends. This CDR3 comprises 15 residues. The chain links TRBV6-5 to TRBJ1-3, with D maybe TRBD1 (5 bases). Specimen: peripheral blood, collected on day 0 of AZD1222 vaccination. The receptor was derived from an adult in good health. Here the CDR3 reads CASSTRQNSGNTIYF. CDR3 coding DNA: TGTGCCAGCAGTACCAGACAGAACTCTGGAAACACCATATATTTT.